These 3 T cell receptor beta chains were all obtained from the same sample, sequenced in a study of blood T cell repertoires in COVID-19. Some clones are missing from TCRdb's copy, which holds only in-frame ones; the method was immunoSEQ multiplex PCR. The sample yields 150,000 to 200,000 clones, 75% to 90% seen once. Material for sequencing was peripheral blood. The receptors stem from a woman in her sixties or seventies with acute or convalescent COVID-19.

The V gene is TRBV29-1, the J gene TRBJ2-7, with 9 bases that match TRBD2. The CDR3 length is 13 residues. From germline, CDR1 is SQVTM and CDR2 ANQGSEA. V dropped 6 bases and J dropped 0; count of bases not matched to a gene: 3. The CDR3 protein is CSVKTSGSYEQYF. CDR3 DNA sequence: TGCAGCGTAAAGACTAGCGGCTCCTACGAGCAGTACTTC.

This clone was seen a few times. This chain uses TRBV7-6 with TRBJ1-1; 8 nucleotides agree with TRBD1. Germline CDR1 reads SGHVS; CDR2 reads FNYEAQ. This CDR3 comprises 17 residues. V was clipped by 2 bases and J by 4 bases; unmatched bases: 12. CDR3 in amino acids: CASSLQGALNSATEAFF. The CDR3 nucleotides read TGTGCCAGCAGCTTACAGGGGGCGCTTAATTCGGCCACTGAAGCTTTCTTT.

The genes are TRBV6-5 and TRBJ1-3; TRBD1 matches at 7 bases. The ends lost 10 bases at V and 0 bases at J; junction bases unmatched: 9. Germline assignment: CDR1 MNHEY and CDR2 SVGAGI. The CDR3 runs to 15 residues. CDR3 in DNA: TGTGCCATCCAGAGGGCAGGGGGCTCTGGAAACACCATATATTTT. Translating gives CAIQRAGGSGNTIYF.